A selection of T cell receptor beta chains follows, all from one sample in a study of T cells in Graves' hyperthyroidism and ophthalmopathy. Each CDR3 protein is one row after TCRdb ran MiXCR on the multiplex PCR reads. The sample comprises about 690,000 distinct CDR3 sequences, around 15% of which are singletons, and around 16% rests with the top ten. The sample consisted of blood. All receptors come from a man between 45 and 60 years old with Graves' hyperthyroidism. Both conserved end residues are part of each CDR3. The D gene is left open where the match is weak. The size field is filled for only some rows; it gives once, few, many or a size class.

>TRBV7-9|many|.|TRBJ1-1
CASSSGQTLEAFF
TGTGCCAGCAGCTCGGGACAAACCCTTGAAGCTTTCTTT
>TRBV6-5|.|TRBD2|TRBJ2-7
CASSCGLAGGYEQYF
TGTGCCAGCAGTTGCGGCCTGGCGGGAGGTTACGAGCAGTACTTC
>TRBV7-2|.|TRBD2|TRBJ2-2
CASSFPSGSGTGELFF
TGTGCCAGCAGCTTTCCCAGCGGGAGCGGGACCGGGGAGCTGTTTTTT
>TRBV7-2|.|.|TRBJ2-1
CASSLVRGTTYNEQFF
TGTGCCAGCAGCTTAGTTAGGGGGACTACCTACAATGAGCAGTTCTTC
>TRBV7-9|many|.|TRBJ2-3
CASNFNRTAGTYTDTQYF
TGTGCCAGCAACTTTAACCGTACAGCGGGTACTTACACAGATACGCAGTATTTT
>TRBV29-1|many|.|TRBJ1-4
CSVEGEKLFF
TGCAGCGTTGAGGGAGAAAAACTGTTTTTT
>TRBV27|few|.|TRBJ2-5
CASQPHTGQETQYF
TGTGCCAGCCAACCTCATACAGGTCAAGAGACCCAGTACTTC
>TRBV9|.|.|TRBJ1-1
CASSAYSGNTEAFF
TGTGCCAGCAGCGCCTATTCGGGGAACACTGAAGCTTTCTTT
>TRBV27|many|.|TRBJ2-5
CASSADPNQETQYF
TGTGCCAGCAGTGCCGACCCGAACCAAGAGACCCAGTACTTC
>TRBV27|many|TRBD2|TRBJ2-3
CASSLSGLAVTDTQYF
TGTGCCAGCAGTTTATCTGGGCTAGCGGTCACAGATACGCAGTATTTT
>TRBV6-2/TRBV6-3|.|TRBD1|TRBJ2-1
CASSFNSGGYNEQFF
TGTGCCAGCAGTTTTAATTCAGGGGGCTACAATGAGCAGTTCTTC
>TRBV18|few|.|TRBJ1-1
CASSPRSGVTEAFF
TGTGCCAGCTCACCAAGATCCGGGGTTACTGAAGCTTTCTTT
>TRBV29-1|few|TRBD2|TRBJ2-1
CSVDLAGGRYNEQFF
TGCAGCGTTGACTTAGCGGGAGGGCGATACAATGAGCAGTTCTTC
>TRBV20-1|.|.|TRBJ2-1
CSGPDALSSYNEQFF
TGCAGTGGCCCGGACGCCCTGAGCTCCTACAATGAGCAGTTCTTC
>TRBV28|few|.|TRBJ2-7
CASLGSYPYEQYF
TGTGCCAGCCTCGGGTCGTATCCCTACGAGCAGTACTTC
>TRBV7-9|many|.|TRBJ1-2
CASSFQGLQANYGYTF
TGTGCCAGCAGCTTCCAGGGACTGCAAGCTAACTATGGCTACACCTTC
>TRBV9|many|.|TRBJ1-2
CASSPQSGVSYGYTF
TGTGCCAGCAGCCCCCAGTCAGGGGTCAGCTATGGCTACACCTTC
>TRBV6-1|many|TRBD2|TRBJ2-1
CADKTSGSYNEQFF
TGTGCCGACAAGACTAGCGGCTCCTACAATGAGCAGTTCTTC
>TRBV20-1|.|TRBD2|TRBJ2-1
CSARGGLAVSDEQFF
TGCAGTGCTAGAGGGGGACTAGCTGTCTCCGATGAGCAGTTCTTC
>TRBV20-1|many|.|TRBJ1-1
CSASDRRNTEAFF
TGCAGTGCTTCCGACAGGAGGAACACTGAAGCTTTCTTT
>TRBV7-2|many|TRBD1|TRBJ1-2
CASSSEGQDHSYGYTF
TGTGCCAGCAGCTCCGAAGGACAGGATCATTCCTATGGCTACACCTTC
>TRBV28|many|.|TRBJ2-2
CASRVGAANTGELFF
TGTGCCAGCAGAGTGGGCGCCGCGAACACCGGGGAGCTGTTTTTT
>TRBV5-1|many|TRBD1|TRBJ2-7
CASRVTGGPYEQYF
TGCGCCAGCAGAGTAACAGGGGGGCCCTACGAGCAGTACTTC
>TRBV7-8|many|TRBD2|TRBJ2-2
CASSLGIAGVGTGELFF
TGTGCCAGCAGCTTGGGTATAGCGGGAGTCGGAACCGGGGAGCTGTTTTTT
>TRBV12-3/TRBV12-4|many|TRBD2|TRBJ2-1
CASSPTRWSGRTIYNEQFF
TGTGCCAGCAGTCCAACTAGGTGGAGCGGGAGGACCATTTACAATGAGCAGTTCTTC
>TRBV4-1|once|.|TRBJ2-7
CASSRRGIEREQYF
TGCGCCAGCAGCCGCCGGGGGATTGAACGTGAGCAGTACTTC
>TRBV24-1|few|TRBD1|TRBJ2-7
CATSDRTGGYEQYF
TGTGCCACCAGTGACCGGACAGGGGGCTATGAGCAGTACTTC
>TRBV19|.|.|TRBJ1-1
CASSSQTNTEAFF
TGTGCCAGTAGTTCCCAAACGAACACTGAAGCTTTCTTT
>TRBV12-3/TRBV12-4|many|.|TRBJ2-1
CASSLRGDEQFF
TGTGCCAGCTCATTAAGGGGAGACGAGCAGTTCTTC
>TRBV18|few|.|TRBJ2-2
CASSPADGTGELFF
TGTGCCAGCTCACCAGCCGACGGCACCGGGGAGCTGTTTTTT
>TRBV6-2/TRBV6-3|.|TRBD1|TRBJ2-7
CASSFSGTGNEQYF
TGTGCCAGCAGTTTCAGCGGGACAGGGAACGAGCAGTACTTC
>TRBV20-1|.|.|TRBJ2-7
CSAHGSGPSGEQYF
TGCAGTGCTCACGGCTCAGGGCCGTCTGGCGAGCAGTACTTC
>TRBV9|few|.|TRBJ2-4
CASSVRMGHSKNIQYF
TGTGCCAGCAGCGTAAGAATGGGACACTCCAAAAACATTCAGTACTTC
>TRBV2|few|.|TRBJ1-1
CASKRDTVSTEAFF
TGTGCCAGCAAACGTGACACTGTTTCCACTGAAGCTTTCTTT
>TRBV11-2|few|TRBD2|TRBJ2-3
CASSLVTSGRADTQYF
TGTGCCAGCAGCTTAGTGACTAGCGGGAGGGCAGATACGCAGTATTTT
>TRBV28|.|.|TRBJ2-1
CASSLTQLRETSYNEQFF
TGTGCCAGCAGTTTAACGCAACTACGGGAGACCTCCTACAATGAGCAGTTCTTC
>TRBV7-2|many|TRBD2|TRBJ2-5
CASSLRRGSETQYF
TGTGCCAGCAGCTTACGTCGCGGGAGCGAGACCCAGTACTTC
>TRBV19|.|.|TRBJ2-7
CASSSPGTLAYEQYF
TGTGCCAGTAGTTCGCCCGGGACGTTGGCCTACGAGCAGTACTTC
>TRBV7-2|few|TRBD1|TRBJ1-1
CASSSYRGQPEAFF
TGTGCCAGCAGCTCATACAGGGGGCAGCCTGAAGCTTTCTTT
>TRBV15|few|.|TRBJ2-1
CATSREGGYYNEQFF
TGTGCCACCAGCAGAGAAGGCGGGTACTACAATGAGCAGTTCTTC
>TRBV7-6|few|TRBD2|TRBJ2-3
CASSPRLAGLPTTDTQYF
TGTGCCAGCAGCCCAAGACTAGCGGGGCTACCCACCACAGATACGCAGTATTTT
>TRBV30|many|TRBD2|TRBJ2-5
CAWTIKGTSGTNSQYF
TGTGCCTGGACGATCAAGGGGACTAGCGGGACTAATTCCCAGTACTTC
>TRBV9|.|.|TRBJ1-5
CASSVAGGHQPQHF
TGTGCCAGCAGCGTGGCCGGGGGCCATCAGCCCCAGCATTTT
>TRBV10-1|.|.|TRBJ2-3
CASSEGGLTDTQYF
TGCGCCAGCAGTGAAGGAGGACTCACAGATACGCAGTATTTT
>TRBV19|.|TRBD1|TRBJ1-5
CASRGQYNQPQHF
TGTGCCAGTAGGGGACAGTACAATCAGCCCCAGCATTTT
>TRBV6-2/TRBV6-3|many|.|TRBJ1-5
CASTQSGVSNQPQHF
TGTGCCAGCACTCAATCAGGGGTGAGCAATCAGCCCCAGCATTTT
>TRBV7-8|.|.|TRBJ2-5
CASSPPLAETQYF
TGTGCCAGCAGCCCACCCTTAGCAGAGACCCAGTACTTC
>TRBV29-1|.|.|TRBJ2-1
CSVWRDSYNEQFF
TGCAGCGTTTGGCGGGACTCCTACAATGAGCAGTTCTTC
>TRBV7-2|many|.|TRBJ1-4
CASSLVRANEKLFF
TGTGCCAGCAGCTTAGTACGGGCGAATGAAAAACTGTTTTTT
>TRBV15|.|.|TRBJ2-7
CATSRDEEGIYEQYF
TGTGCCACCAGCAGAGATGAGGAGGGGATCTACGAGCAGTACTTC
>TRBV20-1|few|.|TRBJ2-3
CSAREGWSSTDTQYF
TGCAGTGCTAGAGAGGGTTGGTCTAGCACAGATACGCAGTATTTT
>TRBV5-1|.|.|TRBJ2-2
CASRLGDTYTGELFF
TGCGCCAGCAGATTGGGGGACACCTACACCGGGGAGCTGTTTTTT